The rows below give T cell receptor beta chains drawn from one sample of a study of CD8 T cells in Susac syndrome. TCRdb reprocessed the immunoSEQ multiplex PCR reads via MiXCR and lists one record per CDR3 protein. Among 160,000 or so distinct CDR3 sequences listed, about 92% were seen once. Source material: CD4+ T cells from PBMCs. Source of these receptors: a human donor in good health. CDR3s include the opening cysteine and the closing phenylalanine or tryptophan. Fields, in order: clone size, V gene, J gene, D gene, CDR3 protein, CDR3 DNA. D genes are given only for firm matches. Size is omitted from some rows. Given values are once, few, many or a class for expanded clones.

abundance: .; v_gene: TRBV7-9; j_gene: TRBJ1-1; d_gene: .; CDR3aa: CASSSVQGDIMNTEAFF; CDR3nt: TGTGCCAGCAGCTCAGTGCAGGGAGATATTATGAACACTGAAGCTTTCTTT
abundance: .; v_gene: TRBV20-1; j_gene: TRBJ2-7; d_gene: .; CDR3aa: CSASGSSYEQYF; CDR3nt: TGCAGTGCTAGCGGGAGCTCCTACGAGCAGTACTTC
abundance: .; v_gene: TRBV27; j_gene: TRBJ1-5; d_gene: .; CDR3aa: CATSGSRGNQPQHF; CDR3nt: TGTGCCACCTCGGGGTCACGAGGCAATCAGCCCCAGCATTTT
abundance: .; v_gene: TRBV5-1; j_gene: TRBJ1-4; d_gene: .; CDR3aa: CASSGGVTNEKLFF; CDR3nt: TGCGCCAGCAGCGGGGGGGTCACTAATGAAAAACTGTTTTTT
abundance: .; v_gene: TRBV30; j_gene: TRBJ2-3; d_gene: .; CDR3aa: CAWSVLDTQYF; CDR3nt: TGTGCCTGGAGTGTACTAGATACGCAGTATTTT
abundance: .; v_gene: TRBV2; j_gene: TRBJ1-2; d_gene: .; CDR3aa: CASSENLGSYGYTF; CDR3nt: TGTGCCAGCAGTGAAAATCTGGGTAGTTATGGCTACACCTTC
abundance: .; v_gene: TRBV12-3/TRBV12-4; j_gene: TRBJ1-6; d_gene: .; CDR3aa: CASSLASVSTSPLHF; CDR3nt: TGTGCCAGCAGTTTAGCGTCAGTTTCAACTTCACCCCTCCACTTT
abundance: .; v_gene: TRBV28; j_gene: TRBJ1-1; d_gene: .; CDR3aa: CASTKWVGRTEAFF; CDR3nt: TGTGCCAGCACCAAATGGGTGGGTAGGACTGAAGCTTTCTTT
abundance: .; v_gene: TRBV9; j_gene: TRBJ2-5; d_gene: .; CDR3aa: CASSVGRPGETQYF; CDR3nt: TGTGCCAGCAGCGTAGGGAGACCAGGGGAGACCCAGTACTTC
abundance: .; v_gene: TRBV28; j_gene: TRBJ2-1; d_gene: TRBD2; CDR3aa: CASSLGGEGSNEQFF; CDR3nt: TGTGCCAGCAGTTTAGGGGGGGAAGGTTCCAATGAGCAGTTCTTC
abundance: .; v_gene: TRBV20-1; j_gene: TRBJ2-1; d_gene: .; CDR3aa: CSARDRLRGYNEQFF; CDR3nt: TGCAGTGCTAGAGATAGGCTGAGGGGCTACAATGAGCAGTTCTTC
abundance: once; v_gene: TRBV6-2/TRBV6-3; j_gene: TRBJ2-1; d_gene: TRBD2; CDR3aa: CATSGRVLPYNEQFF; CDR3nt: TGTGCGACTAGCGGGAGGGTCTTACCCTACAATGAGCAGTTCTTC
abundance: .; v_gene: TRBV5-4; j_gene: TRBJ2-1; d_gene: .; CDR3aa: CASSSQRTSNEQFF; CDR3nt: TGTGCCAGCAGCTCCCAGCGAACCTCCAATGAGCAGTTCTTC
abundance: .; v_gene: TRBV10-3; j_gene: TRBJ2-7; d_gene: .; CDR3aa: CAISLPSYEQYF; CDR3nt: TGTGCCATCAGCCTCCCGTCCTACGAGCAGTACTTC
abundance: once; v_gene: TRBV7-3; j_gene: TRBJ2-2; d_gene: TRBD2; CDR3aa: CASSYGTSGNTGELFF; CDR3nt: TGTGCCAGCAGCTACGGGACTAGCGGAAACACCGGGGAGCTGTTTTTT
abundance: .; v_gene: TRBV10-3; j_gene: TRBJ2-3; d_gene: .; CDR3aa: CAISESEGWDTQYF; CDR3nt: TGTGCCATCAGTGAGTCTGAGGGATGGGATACGCAGTATTTT
abundance: .; v_gene: TRBV12-3/TRBV12-4; j_gene: TRBJ2-3; d_gene: TRBD2; CDR3aa: CASSSQREYTDTQYF; CDR3nt: TGTGCCAGCAGTTCCCAGCGGGAGTACACAGATACGCAGTATTTT
abundance: .; v_gene: TRBV7-2; j_gene: TRBJ2-5; d_gene: TRBD1; CDR3aa: CASSSRTGNQETQYF; CDR3nt: TGTGCCAGCAGCTCACGGACAGGGAACCAAGAGACCCAGTACTTC
abundance: .; v_gene: TRBV7-2; j_gene: TRBJ1-2; d_gene: TRBD1; CDR3aa: CASSLATGVLSGYTF; CDR3nt: TGTGCCAGCAGCTTAGCGACAGGGGTCCTATCTGGCTACACCTTC
abundance: .; v_gene: TRBV6-6; j_gene: TRBJ2-5; d_gene: .; CDR3aa: CATRMETQYF; CDR3nt: TGTGCCACAAGGATGGAGACCCAGTACTTC
abundance: .; v_gene: TRBV6-1; j_gene: TRBJ2-1; d_gene: .; CDR3aa: CASSEGGVLRFYYNEQFF; CDR3nt: TGTGCCAGCAGTGAAGGAGGGGTGTTGCGCTTTTATTACAATGAGCAGTTCTTC
abundance: .; v_gene: TRBV19; j_gene: TRBJ1-2; d_gene: .; CDR3aa: CASSIFGRLAGYTF; CDR3nt: TGTGCCAGTAGTATTTTCGGCAGGCTTGCTGGCTACACCTTC
abundance: few; v_gene: TRBV18; j_gene: TRBJ2-3; d_gene: TRBD2; CDR3aa: CASSLSGGTDTQYF; CDR3nt: TGTGCCAGCTCACTTAGCGGGGGCACAGATACGCAGTATTTT
abundance: .; v_gene: TRBV30; j_gene: TRBJ1-5; d_gene: .; CDR3aa: CAWKFGTGSNQPQHF; CDR3nt: TGTGCCTGGAAATTCGGGACCGGGAGCAATCAGCCCCAGCATTTT
abundance: .; v_gene: TRBV2; j_gene: TRBJ1-2; d_gene: TRBD1; CDR3aa: CASSEAKESDRDRFGYGYTF; CDR3nt: TGTGCCAGCAGTGAAGCGAAAGAGTCAGACAGGGACCGTTTCGGGTATGGCTACACCTTC
abundance: .; v_gene: TRBV19; j_gene: TRBJ2-1; d_gene: TRBD2; CDR3aa: CASSPRLAGVNNEQFF; CDR3nt: TGTGCCAGTAGTCCCCGACTAGCGGGAGTCAACAATGAGCAGTTCTTC
abundance: once; v_gene: TRBV28; j_gene: TRBJ2-7; d_gene: TRBD2; CDR3aa: CASSSPTSGGGYEQYF; CDR3nt: TGTGCCAGCAGTTCCCCGACTAGCGGAGGAGGGTACGAGCAGTACTTC
abundance: .; v_gene: TRBV4-1; j_gene: TRBJ2-1; d_gene: TRBD1; CDR3aa: CASSQGGQGYNEQFF; CDR3nt: TGCGCCAGCAGCCAAGGAGGACAGGGATACAATGAGCAGTTCTTC
abundance: .; v_gene: TRBV5-4; j_gene: TRBJ2-7; d_gene: TRBD2; CDR3aa: CASSRGVGGEQYF; CDR3nt: TGTGCCAGCAGCCGGGGGGTGGGAGGCGAGCAGTACTTC
abundance: .; v_gene: TRBV4-1; j_gene: TRBJ2-7; d_gene: .; CDR3aa: CASSQKKDADYEQYF; CDR3nt: TGCGCCAGCAGCCAAAAGAAGGACGCCGACTACGAGCAGTACTTC
abundance: .; v_gene: TRBV29-1; j_gene: TRBJ2-7; d_gene: TRBD2; CDR3aa: CSVGAGVEQYF; CDR3nt: TGCAGCGTTGGGGCGGGGGTCGAGCAGTACTTC
abundance: .; v_gene: TRBV3-1; j_gene: TRBJ1-3; d_gene: .; CDR3aa: CASSQDGSSGNTIYF; CDR3nt: TGTGCCAGCAGCCAAGACGGGAGCTCTGGAAACACCATATATTTT
abundance: once; v_gene: TRBV2; j_gene: TRBJ2-3; d_gene: TRBD1; CDR3aa: CASRGTDTDTQYF; CDR3nt: TGTGCCAGCAGAGGGACAGACACAGATACGCAGTATTTT
abundance: .; v_gene: TRBV20-1; j_gene: TRBJ1-6; d_gene: .; CDR3aa: CSAQTLRDSYNSPLHF; CDR3nt: TGCAGTGCTCAAACCCTCAGGGACTCCTATAATTCACCCCTCCACTTT
abundance: .; v_gene: TRBV6-6; j_gene: TRBJ1-5; d_gene: TRBD1; CDR3aa: CATSGQGAPNQPQHF; CDR3nt: TGTGCCACGTCGGGACAGGGGGCTCCCAATCAGCCCCAGCATTTT
abundance: .; v_gene: TRBV28; j_gene: TRBJ2-3; d_gene: .; CDR3aa: CASSFDPGGTDTQYF; CDR3nt: TGTGCCAGCAGTTTCGATCCAGGGGGCACAGATACGCAGTATTTT
abundance: .; v_gene: TRBV20-1; j_gene: TRBJ2-5; d_gene: TRBD2; CDR3aa: CSASLSGSAGTQYF; CDR3nt: TGCAGTGCTTCCCTTAGCGGGTCCGCGGGGACCCAGTACTTC
abundance: .; v_gene: TRBV23-1; j_gene: TRBJ1-6; d_gene: .; CDR3aa: CASSQSWGSNSPLHF; CDR3nt: TGCGCCAGCAGTCAATCGTGGGGAAGTAATTCACCCCTCCACTTT
abundance: .; v_gene: TRBV19; j_gene: TRBJ2-3; d_gene: TRBD1; CDR3aa: CASSSWNRGIDTQYF; CDR3nt: TGTGCCAGTAGCTCCTGGAACAGGGGAATAGATACGCAGTATTTT
abundance: once; v_gene: TRBV5-1; j_gene: TRBJ2-1; d_gene: TRBD2; CDR3aa: CASSSPLAGGIPSYNEQFF; CDR3nt: TGCGCCAGCAGCTCCCCGCTAGCGGGAGGTATACCCTCCTACAATGAGCAGTTCTTC
abundance: .; v_gene: TRBV7-8; j_gene: TRBJ2-4; d_gene: .; CDR3aa: CASSLAGIGNIQYF; CDR3nt: TGTGCCAGCAGCTTAGCGGGCATAGGAAACATTCAGTACTTC
abundance: .; v_gene: TRBV5-1; j_gene: TRBJ2-7; d_gene: .; CDR3aa: CASSLDGTLTYEQYF; CDR3nt: TGCGCCAGCAGCTTGGATGGGACACTCACCTACGAGCAGTACTTC
abundance: .; v_gene: TRBV7-9; j_gene: TRBJ2-7; d_gene: .; CDR3aa: CASSPQGWEQYF; CDR3nt: TGTGCCAGCAGCCCCCAGGGGTGGGAGCAGTACTTC
abundance: .; v_gene: TRBV30; j_gene: TRBJ1-2; d_gene: .; CDR3aa: CAMDGTYGYTF; CDR3nt: TGTGCCATGGACGGGACCTATGGCTACACCTTC
abundance: .; v_gene: TRBV3-1; j_gene: TRBJ1-3; d_gene: .; CDR3aa: CASSQVGKGAGNTIYF; CDR3nt: TGTGCCAGCAGCCAAGTGGGTAAGGGTGCCGGAAACACCATATATTTT
abundance: .; v_gene: TRBV12-3/TRBV12-4; j_gene: TRBJ2-1; d_gene: TRBD2; CDR3aa: CASSSRLAGNNEQFF; CDR3nt: TGTGCCAGCAGTTCCCGACTAGCGGGGAACAATGAGCAGTTCTTC
abundance: .; v_gene: TRBV3-1; j_gene: TRBJ1-6; d_gene: .; CDR3aa: CASSSSRGSNSPLHF; CDR3nt: TGTGCCAGCAGTTCGTCACGGGGTAGTAATTCACCCCTCCACTTT
abundance: .; v_gene: TRBV12-3/TRBV12-4; j_gene: TRBJ2-3; d_gene: .; CDR3aa: CASSSERADTQYF; CDR3nt: TGTGCCAGCTCCTCTGAGAGGGCAGATACGCAGTATTTT
abundance: .; v_gene: TRBV11-2; j_gene: TRBJ2-7; d_gene: TRBD2; CDR3aa: CASSLGDGRGYEQYF; CDR3nt: TGTGCCAGCAGCTTAGGCGACGGGAGGGGCTACGAGCAGTACTTC
abundance: .; v_gene: TRBV4-1; j_gene: TRBJ2-3; d_gene: TRBD2; CDR3aa: CASSQDGLAGGTDTQYF; CDR3nt: TGCGCCAGCAGCCAAGATGGTCTAGCGGGAGGTACAGATACGCAGTATTTT
abundance: .; v_gene: TRBV6-5; j_gene: TRBJ1-1; d_gene: .; CDR3aa: CASRQSQGGAEAFF; CDR3nt: TGTGCCAGCAGACAATCTCAGGGAGGTGCTGAAGCTTTCTTT